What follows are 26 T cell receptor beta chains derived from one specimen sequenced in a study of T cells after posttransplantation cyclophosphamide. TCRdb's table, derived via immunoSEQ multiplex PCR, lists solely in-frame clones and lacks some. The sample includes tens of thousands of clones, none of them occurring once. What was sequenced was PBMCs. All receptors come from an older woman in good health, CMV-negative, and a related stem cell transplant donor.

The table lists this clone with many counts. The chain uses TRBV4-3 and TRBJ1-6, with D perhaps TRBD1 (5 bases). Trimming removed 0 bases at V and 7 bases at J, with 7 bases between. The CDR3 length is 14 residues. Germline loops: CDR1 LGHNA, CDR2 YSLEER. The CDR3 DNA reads TGCGCCAGCAGCCAAGACAGGGAGAATTCACCCCTCCACTTT. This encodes CASSQDRENSPLHF.

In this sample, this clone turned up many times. CDR3 DNA: TGTGCCAGCAGTTTATTCGGGGTGGTTAATGAAAAACTGTTTTTT. Encoded protein: CASSLFGVVNEKLFF. V and J are TRBV28 and TRBJ1-4; D is unclear. The CDR3 extends over 15 amino acids. CDR1 and CDR2 from the germline V gene are MDHEN and SYDVKM. Trimming removed 1 base at V and 4 bases at J, with 10 bases between.

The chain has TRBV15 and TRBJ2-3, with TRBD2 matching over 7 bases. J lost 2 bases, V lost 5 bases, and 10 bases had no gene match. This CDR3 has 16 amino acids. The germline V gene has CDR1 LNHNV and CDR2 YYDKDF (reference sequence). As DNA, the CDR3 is TGTGCCACCAGCCGGACGGGCGGGGGACCCACAGATACGCAGTATTTT. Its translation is CATSRTGGGPTDTQYF.

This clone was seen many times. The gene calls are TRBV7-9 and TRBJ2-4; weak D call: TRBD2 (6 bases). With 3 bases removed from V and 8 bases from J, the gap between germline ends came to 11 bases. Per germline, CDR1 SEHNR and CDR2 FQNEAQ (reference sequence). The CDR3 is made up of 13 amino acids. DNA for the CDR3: TGTGCCAGCAGCTTGGGGGGTTTGGACATTCAGTACTTC. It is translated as CASSLGGLDIQYF.

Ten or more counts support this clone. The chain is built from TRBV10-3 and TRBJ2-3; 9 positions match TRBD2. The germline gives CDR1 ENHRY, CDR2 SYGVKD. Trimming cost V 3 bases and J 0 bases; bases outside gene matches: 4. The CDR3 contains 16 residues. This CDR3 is CAISEGLAGSTDTQYF. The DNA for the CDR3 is TGTGCCATCAGTGAAGGGCTAGCGGGGAGCACAGATACGCAGTATTTT.

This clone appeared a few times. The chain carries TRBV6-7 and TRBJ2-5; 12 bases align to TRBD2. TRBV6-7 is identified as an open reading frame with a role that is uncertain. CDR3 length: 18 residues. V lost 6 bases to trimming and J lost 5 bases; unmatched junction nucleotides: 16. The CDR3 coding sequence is TGTGCCAGCAGCTCCCGGACTAGCGGGAATCAGACTAGGGAGACCCAGTACTTC. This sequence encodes CASSSRTSGNQTRETQYF.

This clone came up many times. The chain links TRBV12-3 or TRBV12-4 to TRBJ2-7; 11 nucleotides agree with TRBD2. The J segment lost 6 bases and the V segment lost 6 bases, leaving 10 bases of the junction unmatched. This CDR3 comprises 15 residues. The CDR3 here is CASSHEETSGTEQYF. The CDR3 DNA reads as TGTGCCAGCAGCCACGAGGAGACTAGCGGGACCGAGCAGTACTTC.

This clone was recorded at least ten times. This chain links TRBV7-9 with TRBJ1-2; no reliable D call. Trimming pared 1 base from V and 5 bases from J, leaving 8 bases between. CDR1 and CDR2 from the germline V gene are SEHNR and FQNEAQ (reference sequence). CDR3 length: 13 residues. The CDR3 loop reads CASSLVGGYGYTF. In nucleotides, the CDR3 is TGTGCCAGCAGCTTAGTAGGAGGGTATGGCTACACCTTC.

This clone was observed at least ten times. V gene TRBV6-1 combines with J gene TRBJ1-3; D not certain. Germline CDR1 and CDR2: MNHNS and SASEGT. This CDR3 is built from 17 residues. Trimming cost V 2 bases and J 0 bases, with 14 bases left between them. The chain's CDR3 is CASSESKALASGNTIYF. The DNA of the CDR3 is TGTGCCAGCAGTGAATCAAAAGCCCTAGCCTCTGGAAACACCATATATTTT.

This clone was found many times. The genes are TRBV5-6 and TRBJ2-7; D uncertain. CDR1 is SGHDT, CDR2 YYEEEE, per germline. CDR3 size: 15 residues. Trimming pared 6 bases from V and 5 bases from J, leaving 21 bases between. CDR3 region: CASTHRWALNNEQYF. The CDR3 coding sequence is TGTGCCAGCACCCATAGGTGGGCGCTGAACAACGAGCAGTACTTC.

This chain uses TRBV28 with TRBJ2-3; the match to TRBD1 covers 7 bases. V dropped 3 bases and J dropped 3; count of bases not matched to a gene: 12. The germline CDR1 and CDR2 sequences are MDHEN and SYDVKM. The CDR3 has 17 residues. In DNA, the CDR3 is TGTGCCAGCAGTTTTAAGAAGAAGGGGGCTAGTACAGATACGCAGTATTTT. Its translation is CASSFKKKGASTDTQYF.

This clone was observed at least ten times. The CDR3 DNA reads TGTGCCAGCAGTTTTTCAGGACTAATCTCTGGAAACACCATATATTTT. As protein: CASSFSGLISGNTIYF. The chain employs TRBV28 and TRBJ1-3, with unresolved D. Germline loops: CDR1 MDHEN, CDR2 SYDVKM. Trimming took off 3 bases at V and 0 bases at J, with 12 bases between the two ends. The CDR3 contains 16 residues.

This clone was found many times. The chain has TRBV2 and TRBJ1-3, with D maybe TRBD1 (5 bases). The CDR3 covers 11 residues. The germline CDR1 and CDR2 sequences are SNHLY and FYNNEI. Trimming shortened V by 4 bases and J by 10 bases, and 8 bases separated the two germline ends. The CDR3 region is CASSAGETIYF. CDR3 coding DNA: TGTGCCAGCAGTGCGGGGGAAACCATATATTTT.

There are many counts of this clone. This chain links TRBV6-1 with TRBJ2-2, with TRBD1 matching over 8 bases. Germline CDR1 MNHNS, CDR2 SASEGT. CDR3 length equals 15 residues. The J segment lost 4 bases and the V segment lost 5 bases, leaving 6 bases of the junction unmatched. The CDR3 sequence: CASSPQGAGTGELFF. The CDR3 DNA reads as TGTGCCAGCAGTCCCCAGGGGGCTGGCACCGGGGAGCTGTTTTTT.

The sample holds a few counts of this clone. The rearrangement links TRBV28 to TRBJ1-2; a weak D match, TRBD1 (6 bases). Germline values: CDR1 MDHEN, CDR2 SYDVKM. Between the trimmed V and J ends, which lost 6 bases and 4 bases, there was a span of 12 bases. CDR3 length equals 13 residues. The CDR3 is CASRPGHVYGYTF. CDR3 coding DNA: TGTGCCAGCAGACCGGGACACGTCTATGGCTACACCTTC.

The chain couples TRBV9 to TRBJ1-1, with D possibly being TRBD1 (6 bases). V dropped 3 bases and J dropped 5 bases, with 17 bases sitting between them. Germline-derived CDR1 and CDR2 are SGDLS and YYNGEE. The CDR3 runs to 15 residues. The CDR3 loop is CASSALGGARTEAFF. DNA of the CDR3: TGTGCCAGCAGCGCCCTAGGGGGGGCAAGGACTGAAGCTTTCTTT.

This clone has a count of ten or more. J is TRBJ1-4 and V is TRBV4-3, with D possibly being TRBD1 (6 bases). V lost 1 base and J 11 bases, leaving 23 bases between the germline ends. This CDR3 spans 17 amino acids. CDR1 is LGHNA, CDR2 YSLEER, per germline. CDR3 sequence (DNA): TGCGCCAGCAGCCAAGGGTTCAGGAACAGGGACCGCAGCAAACTGTTTTTT. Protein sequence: CASSQGFRNRDRSKLFF.

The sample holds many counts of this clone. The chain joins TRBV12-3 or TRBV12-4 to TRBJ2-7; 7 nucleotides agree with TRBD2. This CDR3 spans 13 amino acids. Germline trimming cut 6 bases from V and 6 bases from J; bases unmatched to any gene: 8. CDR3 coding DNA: TGTGCCAGCAGGCAGACGGGGGGAAGCGAGCAGTACTTC. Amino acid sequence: CASRQTGGSEQYF.

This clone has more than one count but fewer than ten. The CDR3 DNA sequence: TGCAGACCCACAAAAGGAGATACGCAGTATTTT. It translates to CRPTKGDTQYF. This sequence joins TRBV20-1 and TRBJ2-3; D remains ambiguous. The V gene's germline CDR1 is DFQATT and CDR2 SNEGSKA (reference sequence). The length of the CDR3 is 11 residues.

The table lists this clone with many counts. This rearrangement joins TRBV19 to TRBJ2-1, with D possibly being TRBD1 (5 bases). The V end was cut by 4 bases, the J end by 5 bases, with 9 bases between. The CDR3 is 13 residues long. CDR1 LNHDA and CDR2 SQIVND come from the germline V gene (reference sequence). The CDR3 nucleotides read TGTGCCAGTAGTACACAGGCGAACAATGAGCAGTTCTTC. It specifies CASSTQANNEQFF. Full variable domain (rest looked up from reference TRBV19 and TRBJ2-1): DGGITQSPKYLFRKEGQNVTLSCEQNLNHDAMYWYRQDPGQGLRLIYYSQIVNDFQKGDIAEGYSVSREKKESFPLTVTSAQKNPTAFYLCASSTQANNEQFFGPGTRLTVL.

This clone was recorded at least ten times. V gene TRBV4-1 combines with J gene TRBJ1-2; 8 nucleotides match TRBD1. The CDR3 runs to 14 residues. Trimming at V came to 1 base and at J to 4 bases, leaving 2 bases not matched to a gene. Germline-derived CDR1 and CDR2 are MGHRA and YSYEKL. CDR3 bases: TGCGCCAGCAGCCAAGCAACAGGGGGCTATGGCTACACCTTC. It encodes CASSQATGGYGYTF.

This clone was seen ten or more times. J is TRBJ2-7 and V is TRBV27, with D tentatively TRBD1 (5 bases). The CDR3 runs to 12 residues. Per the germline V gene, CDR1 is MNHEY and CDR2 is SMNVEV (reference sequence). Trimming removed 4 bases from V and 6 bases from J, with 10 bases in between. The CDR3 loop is CASSSRGGEQYF. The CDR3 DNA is TGTGCCAGCAGTTCAAGGGGTGGCGAGCAGTACTTC.

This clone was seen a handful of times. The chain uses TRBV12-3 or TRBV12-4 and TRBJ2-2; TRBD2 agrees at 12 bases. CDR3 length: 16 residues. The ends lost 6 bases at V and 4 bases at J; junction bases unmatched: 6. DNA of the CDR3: TGTGCCAGCAGCCATCTAGCGGGAGGGCCCACCGGGGAGCTGTTTTTT. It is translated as CASSHLAGGPTGELFF.

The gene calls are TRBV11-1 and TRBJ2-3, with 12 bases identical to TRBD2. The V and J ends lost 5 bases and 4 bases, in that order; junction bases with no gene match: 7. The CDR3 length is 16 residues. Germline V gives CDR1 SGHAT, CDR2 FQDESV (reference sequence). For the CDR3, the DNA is TGTGCCAGCAGCCCACTACTAGCGGGGGGTCCAGATACGCAGTATTTT. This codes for CASSPLLAGGPDTQYF.

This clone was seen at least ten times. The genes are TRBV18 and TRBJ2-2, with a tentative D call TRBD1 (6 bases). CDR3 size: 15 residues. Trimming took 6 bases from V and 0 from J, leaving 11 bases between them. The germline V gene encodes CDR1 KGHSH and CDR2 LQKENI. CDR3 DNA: TGTGCCAGCTCCCCCGGGACAACGAACACCGGGGAGCTGTTTTTT. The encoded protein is CASSPGTTNTGELFF.

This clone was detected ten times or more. The CDR3, as DNA: TGTGCCAGCAGGCAGGGCAATAATTCACCCCTCCACTTT. It codes for CASRQGNNSPLHF. The J gene is TRBJ1-6, the V gene TRBV6-5, with D tentatively TRBD1 (5 bases). The CDR3 is made up of 13 amino acids. Trimming took 6 bases from V and 5 from J, leaving 8 bases between them. Germline values: CDR1 MNHEY, CDR2 SVGAGI.